The present T cell receptor (beta chain) was sequenced within a study of shared clonotypes between healthy human individuals. Trimming took 1 base from V and 5 from J, leaving 15 bases between them. The CDR3 contains 16 residues. Germline-derived CDR1 and CDR2 are MNHEY and SMNVEV (reference sequence). The assay was immunoSEQ multiplex PCR, and TCRdb's table has in-frame clones only and misses some. The profile shows about 660,000 clones, around 74% of them singletons. This receptor was taken from a woman in her 30s in good health. The chain joins TRBV27 to TRBJ2-1, with D uncertain. Sequencing was performed on memory CD4+ T cells sorted from blood. The subset is: CD45RA-negative fraction. The CDR3 coding sequence is TGTGCCAGCAGTTTATTGCCGGGCCTACTAAACAATGAGCAGTTCTTC. Translated: CASSLLPGLLNNEQFF.